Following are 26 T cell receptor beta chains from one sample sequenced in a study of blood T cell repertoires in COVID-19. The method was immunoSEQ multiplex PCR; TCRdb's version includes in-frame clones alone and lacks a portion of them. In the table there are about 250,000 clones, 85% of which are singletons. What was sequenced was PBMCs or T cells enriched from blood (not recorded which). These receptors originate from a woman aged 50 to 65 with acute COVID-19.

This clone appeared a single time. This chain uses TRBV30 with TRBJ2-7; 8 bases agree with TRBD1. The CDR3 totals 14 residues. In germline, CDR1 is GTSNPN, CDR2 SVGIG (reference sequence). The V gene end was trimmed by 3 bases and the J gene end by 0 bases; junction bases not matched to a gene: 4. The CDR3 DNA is TGTGCCTGGAGGGGGACAGGTAGCTCCTACGAGCAGTACTTC. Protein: CAWRGTGSSYEQYF.

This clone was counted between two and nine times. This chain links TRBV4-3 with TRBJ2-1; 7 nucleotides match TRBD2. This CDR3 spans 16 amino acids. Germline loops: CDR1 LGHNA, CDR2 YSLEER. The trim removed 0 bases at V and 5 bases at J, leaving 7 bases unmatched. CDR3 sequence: CASSQDSSGTHNEQFF. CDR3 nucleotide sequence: TGCGCCAGCAGCCAAGACTCGAGCGGGACTCACAATGAGCAGTTCTTC.

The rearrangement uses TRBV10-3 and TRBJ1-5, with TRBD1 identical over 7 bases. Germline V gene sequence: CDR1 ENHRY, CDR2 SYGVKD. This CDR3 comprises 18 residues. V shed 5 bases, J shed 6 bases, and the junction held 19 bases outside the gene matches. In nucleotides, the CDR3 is TGTGCCATCAGTTCAACCTCTCCCACCGGGACAGCGGGTCAGCCCCAGCATTTT. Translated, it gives CAISSTSPTGTAGQPQHF.

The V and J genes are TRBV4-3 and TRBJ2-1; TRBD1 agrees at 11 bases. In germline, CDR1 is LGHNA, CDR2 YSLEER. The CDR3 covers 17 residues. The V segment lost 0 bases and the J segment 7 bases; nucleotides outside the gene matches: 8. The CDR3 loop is CASSQDGRTGGRNEQFF. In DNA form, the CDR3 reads TGCGCCAGCAGCCAAGACGGGCGGACAGGGGGCCGGAATGAGCAGTTCTTC.

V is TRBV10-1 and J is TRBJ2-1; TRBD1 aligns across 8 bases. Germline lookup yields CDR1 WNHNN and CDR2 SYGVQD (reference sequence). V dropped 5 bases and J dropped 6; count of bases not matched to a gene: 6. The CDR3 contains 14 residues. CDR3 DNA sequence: TGCGCCAGCAGTTCGGGACAGGCGGTCAATGAGCAGTTCTTC. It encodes CASSSGQAVNEQFF.

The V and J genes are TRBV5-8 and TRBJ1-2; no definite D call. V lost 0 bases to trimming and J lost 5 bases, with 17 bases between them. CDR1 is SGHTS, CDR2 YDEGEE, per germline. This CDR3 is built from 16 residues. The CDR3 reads CASSLEWAGGGYGYTF. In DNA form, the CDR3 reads TGTGCCAGCAGCTTGGAATGGGCAGGAGGAGGATATGGCTACACCTTC. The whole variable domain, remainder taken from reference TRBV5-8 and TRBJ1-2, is EAGVTQSPTHLIKTRGQQATLRCSPISGHTSVYWYQQALGLGLQFLLWYDEGEERNRGNFPPRFSGRQFPNYSSELNVNALELEDSALYLCASSLEWAGGGYGYTFGSGTRLTVV.

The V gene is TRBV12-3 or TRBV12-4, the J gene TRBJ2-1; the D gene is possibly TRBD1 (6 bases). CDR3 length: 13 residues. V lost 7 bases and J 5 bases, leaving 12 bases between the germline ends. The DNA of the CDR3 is TGTGCCAGCACCTGGACAGTAAACAATGAGCAGTTCTTC. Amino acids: CASTWTVNNEQFF.

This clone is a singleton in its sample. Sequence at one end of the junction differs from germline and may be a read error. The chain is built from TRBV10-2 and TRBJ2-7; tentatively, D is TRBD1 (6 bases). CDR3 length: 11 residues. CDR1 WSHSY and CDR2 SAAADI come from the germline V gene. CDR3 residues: CATSAQGSTLF. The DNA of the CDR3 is TGCGCCACCTCCGCTCAGGGGAGTACCCTCTTC.

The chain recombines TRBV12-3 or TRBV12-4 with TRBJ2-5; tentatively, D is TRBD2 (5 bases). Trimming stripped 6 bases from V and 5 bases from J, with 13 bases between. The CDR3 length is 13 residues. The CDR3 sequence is CASSKDLRETQYF. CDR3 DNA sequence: TGTGCCAGCAGCAAGGACTTAAGGGAGACCCAGTACTTC.

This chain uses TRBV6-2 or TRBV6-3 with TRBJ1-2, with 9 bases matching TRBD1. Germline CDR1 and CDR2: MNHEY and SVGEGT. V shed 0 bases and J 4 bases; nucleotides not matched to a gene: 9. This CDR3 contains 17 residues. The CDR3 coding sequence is TGTGCCAGCAGTTACTCTGGGACAGGGAGTCGACCCTATGGCTACACCTTC. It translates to CASSYSGTGSRPYGYTF.

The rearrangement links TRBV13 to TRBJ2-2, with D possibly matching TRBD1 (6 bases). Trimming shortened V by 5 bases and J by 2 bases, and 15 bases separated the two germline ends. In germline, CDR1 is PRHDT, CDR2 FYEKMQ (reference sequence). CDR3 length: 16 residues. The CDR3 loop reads CASSPDRQLNTGELFF. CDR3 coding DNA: TGTGCCAGCAGCCCGGACAGACAACTAAACACCGGGGAGCTGTTTTTT.

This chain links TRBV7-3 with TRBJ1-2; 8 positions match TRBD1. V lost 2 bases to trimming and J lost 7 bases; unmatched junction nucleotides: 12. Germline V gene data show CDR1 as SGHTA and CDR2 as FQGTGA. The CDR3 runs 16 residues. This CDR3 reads CASSLYTRGQGSGYTF. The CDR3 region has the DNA TGTGCCAGCAGCTTATATACGCGCGGACAGGGTTCTGGCTACACCTTC.

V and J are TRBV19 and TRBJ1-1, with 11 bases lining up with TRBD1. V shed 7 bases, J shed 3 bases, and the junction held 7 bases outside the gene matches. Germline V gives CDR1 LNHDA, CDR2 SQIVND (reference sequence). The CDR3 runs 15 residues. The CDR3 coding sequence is TGTGCCAGTACCGGACAGGGGGCGGGCGACACTGAAGCTTTCTTT. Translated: CASTGQGAGDTEAFF.

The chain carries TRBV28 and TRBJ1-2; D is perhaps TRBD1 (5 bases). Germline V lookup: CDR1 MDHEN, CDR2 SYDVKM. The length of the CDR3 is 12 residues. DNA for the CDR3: TGTGCGACAGCAGGGCAGGGCTATGGCTACACCTTC. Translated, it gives CATAGQGYGYTF.

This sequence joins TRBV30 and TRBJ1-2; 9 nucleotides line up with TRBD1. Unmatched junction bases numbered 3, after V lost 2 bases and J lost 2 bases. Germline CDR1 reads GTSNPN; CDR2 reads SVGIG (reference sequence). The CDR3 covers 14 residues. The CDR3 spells CAWSSTGGNYGYTF. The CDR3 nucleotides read TGTGCCTGGAGTTCCACAGGGGGCAACTATGGCTACACCTTC.

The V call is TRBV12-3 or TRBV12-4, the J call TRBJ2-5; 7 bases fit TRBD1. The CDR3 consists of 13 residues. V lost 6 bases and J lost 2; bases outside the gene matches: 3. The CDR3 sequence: CASRTGPQETQYF. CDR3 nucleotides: TGTGCCAGCAGGACAGGGCCACAAGAGACCCAGTACTTC.

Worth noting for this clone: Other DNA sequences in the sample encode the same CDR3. The CDR3 nucleotides are TGTGCCAGCAGCCCGGGACACTCCAACTATGGCTACACCTTC. Its translation is CASSPGHSNYGYTF. The gene calls are TRBV7-3 and TRBJ1-2, with D possibly TRBD1 on 6 matching bases. Germline values: CDR1 SGHTA, CDR2 FQGTGA. The CDR3 spans 14 residues. V was shortened by 5 bases and J by 2 bases, with 12 bases between the two germline ends.

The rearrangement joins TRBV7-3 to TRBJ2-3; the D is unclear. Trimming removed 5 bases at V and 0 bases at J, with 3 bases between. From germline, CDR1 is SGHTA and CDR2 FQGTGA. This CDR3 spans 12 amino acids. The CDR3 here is CASSPSTDTQYF. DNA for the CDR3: TGTGCCAGCAGCCCAAGCACAGATACGCAGTATTTT.

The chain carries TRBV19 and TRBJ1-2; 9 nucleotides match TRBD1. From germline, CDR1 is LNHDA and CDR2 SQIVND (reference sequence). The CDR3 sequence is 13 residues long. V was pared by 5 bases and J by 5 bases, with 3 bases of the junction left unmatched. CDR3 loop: CASSLQGAYGYTF. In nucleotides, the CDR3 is TGTGCCAGTAGTCTACAGGGGGCGTATGGCTACACCTTC.

The CDR3 region is CASSPRQGQDTEAFF. CDR3 coding DNA: TGTGCCAGCAGCCCGCGACAGGGGCAAGACACTGAAGCTTTCTTT. The V and J genes are TRBV6-4 and TRBJ1-1, with 8 bases identical to TRBD1. Germline V gene sequence: CDR1 MRHNA, CDR2 SNTAGT. The CDR3 covers 15 residues. The junction had 9 bases not matched to a gene; V was cut back by 6 bases and J by 3 bases.

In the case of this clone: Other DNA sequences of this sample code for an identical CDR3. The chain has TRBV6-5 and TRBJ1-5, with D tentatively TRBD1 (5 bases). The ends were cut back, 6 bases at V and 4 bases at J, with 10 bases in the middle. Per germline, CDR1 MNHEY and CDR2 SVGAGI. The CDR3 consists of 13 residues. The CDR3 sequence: CASSGTGNQPQHF. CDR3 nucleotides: TGTGCCAGCAGCGGGACTGGGAATCAGCCCCAGCATTTT.

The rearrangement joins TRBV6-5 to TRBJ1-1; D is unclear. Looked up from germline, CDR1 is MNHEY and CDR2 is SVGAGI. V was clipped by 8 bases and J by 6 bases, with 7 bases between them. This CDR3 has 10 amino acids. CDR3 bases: TGTGCCAGCCGGCGGCCTGAAGCTTTCTTT. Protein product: CASRRPEAFF.

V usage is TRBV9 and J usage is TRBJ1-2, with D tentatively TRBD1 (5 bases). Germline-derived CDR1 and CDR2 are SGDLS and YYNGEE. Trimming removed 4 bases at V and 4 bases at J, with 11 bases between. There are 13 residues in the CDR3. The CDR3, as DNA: TGTGCCAGCAGCCCCGGGACTCGCTATGGCTACACCTTC. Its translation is CASSPGTRYGYTF.

CDR3 bases: TGTGCCAGCTCGCCTCAGGGGGAATTGACGAATGGCTACACCTTC. Its protein product is CASSPQGELTNGYTF. J is TRBJ1-2 and V is TRBV18; the match to TRBD1 covers 7 bases. Germline V lookup: CDR1 KGHSH, CDR2 LQKENI. This CDR3 contains 15 residues. The junction had 13 bases not matched to a gene; V was cut back by 6 bases and J by 6 bases.

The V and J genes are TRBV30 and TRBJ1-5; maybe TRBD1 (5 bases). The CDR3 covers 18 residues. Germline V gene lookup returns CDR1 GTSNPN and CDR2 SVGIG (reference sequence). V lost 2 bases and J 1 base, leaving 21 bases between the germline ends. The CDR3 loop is CAWSPGPGGGVSNQPQHF. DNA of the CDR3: TGTGCCTGGAGTCCCGGTCCGGGGGGAGGAGTGAGCAATCAGCCCCAGCATTTT.

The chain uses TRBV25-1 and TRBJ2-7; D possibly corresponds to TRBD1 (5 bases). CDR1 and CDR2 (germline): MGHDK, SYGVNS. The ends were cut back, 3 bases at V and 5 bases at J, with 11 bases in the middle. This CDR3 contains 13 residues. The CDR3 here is CASSEPWGDEQYF. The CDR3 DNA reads TGTGCCAGCAGTGAGCCTTGGGGCGACGAGCAGTACTTC.